These 10 T cell receptor beta chains came from one sample sequenced in a study of blood T cell repertoires in COVID-19. The assay was immunoSEQ multiplex PCR, and TCRdb's table has in-frame clones only and misses some. The sample consists of hundreds of thousands of clones, roughly four fifths of them appearing once. Sequencing was done on a sample of PBMCs or T cells enriched from blood (not recorded which). The receptors were gathered from a woman aged 40-49 years who had been exposed to COVID-19.

The chain links TRBV6-1 to TRBJ2-7, with TRBD2 identical over 8 bases. V shed 4 bases, J shed 3 bases, and the junction held 11 bases outside the gene matches. The germline gives CDR1 MNHNS, CDR2 SASEGT. The CDR3 covers 16 residues. The CDR3 DNA reads as TGTGCCAGCAGTGGAAAAAAAGCGGGGGCGCGCTACGAGCAGTACTTC. Protein product: CASSGKKAGARYEQYF.

This clone appeared a few times. The chain is built from TRBV12-3 or TRBV12-4 and TRBJ1-1; D may be TRBD1 (5 bases). Trimming took 6 bases from V and 5 from J, leaving 10 bases between them. The CDR3 extends over 12 amino acids. In nucleotides, the CDR3 is TGTGCCAGCAGCCCAGGGTGGACTGAAGCTTTCTTT. The encoded protein is CASSPGWTEAFF.

DNA of the CDR3: TGTGCCAGCAGCTTACGGGGGGCGCTTAGCACTGAAGCTTTCTTT. It yields the protein CASSLRGALSTEAFF. The chain has TRBV7-9 and TRBJ1-1, with TRBD1 as a possible D gene (6 bases). Germline V gene data show CDR1 as SEHNR and CDR2 as FQNEAQ (reference sequence). The CDR3 totals 15 residues. V dropped 2 bases and J dropped 4 bases, with 14 bases sitting between them.

V gene TRBV9 combines with J gene TRBJ2-5; the match to TRBD2 covers 11 bases. CDR3 length: 17 residues. With V trimmed by 5 bases and J by 1 base, 10 bases remained unmatched. Germline CDR1 reads SGDLS; CDR2 reads YYNGEE. CDR3 in amino acids: CASSHSVAGGTQETQYF. DNA for the CDR3: TGTGCCAGCAGTCACTCTGTAGCGGGGGGGACCCAAGAGACCCAGTACTTC.

This chain joins TRBV19 and TRBJ2-7, with 9 nucleotides matching TRBD2. J gave up 2 bases and V 5 bases, and 4 bases lay outside the gene matches. Germline V gene sequence: CDR1 LNHDA, CDR2 SQIVND (reference sequence). CDR3 length: 14 residues. CDR3 sequence (DNA): TGTGCCAGTAGTCACGGGACTAGCACCTACGAGCAGTACTTC. The encoded protein is CASSHGTSTYEQYF.

This clone occurred once. The V call is TRBV6-1, the J call TRBJ2-7; D is undetermined. The CDR3 has 13 residues. Trimming removed 2 bases from V and 3 bases from J, with 8 bases in between. Germline CDR1 MNHNS, CDR2 SASEGT. The CDR3 DNA is TGTGCCAGCAGTGAATGGGCAGACTACGAGCAGTACTTC. Residues: CASSEWADYEQYF.

J is TRBJ1-1 and V is TRBV7-2, with D tentatively TRBD1 (6 bases). Deletions cut 3 bases from V and 3 bases from J, with 14 bases between. Germline values: CDR1 SGHTA, CDR2 FQGNSA. CDR3 length: 15 residues. The CDR3, as DNA: TGTGCCAGCAGCTTGAGACTGGCAGGGGACACTGAAGCTTTCTTT. Encoded protein: CASSLRLAGDTEAFF.

The chain has TRBV15 and TRBJ1-2, with 8 bases that match TRBD1. The length of the CDR3 is 14 residues. Germline loops: CDR1 LNHNV, CDR2 YYDKDF (reference sequence). Germline trimming cut 1 base from V and 6 bases from J; bases unmatched to any gene: 4. The DNA for the CDR3 is TGTGCCACCAGCAGAGTGACAGGGGTAGATGGCTACACCTTC. Translation gives CATSRVTGVDGYTF.

The chain is built from TRBV28 and TRBJ2-2, with 9 bases fitting TRBD1. CDR1 is MDHEN and CDR2 is SYDVKM in the germline V gene. The CDR3 covers 16 residues. The trim removed 2 bases at V and 7 bases at J, leaving 8 bases unmatched. CDR3 region: CASSLDPDRGGGELFF. The DNA of the CDR3 is TGTGCCAGCAGTTTAGACCCGGACAGGGGAGGCGGGGAGCTGTTTTTT. Variable domain in full (rest from reference TRBV28 and TRBJ2-2): DVKVTQSSRYLVKRTGEKVFLECVQDMDHENMFWYRQDPGLGLRLIYFSYDVKMKEKGDIPEGYSVSREKKERFSLILESASTNQTSMYLCASSLDPDRGGGELFFGEGSRLTVL.

This clone was detected a few times. V gene TRBV6-5 combines with J gene TRBJ2-7, with 9 bases aligning to TRBD1. V was pared by 8 bases and J by 5 bases, with 13 bases of the junction left unmatched. The CDR3 is made up of 15 amino acids. Germline CDR1 reads MNHEY; CDR2 reads SVGAGI. CDR3 nucleotide sequence: TGTGCCAGCGTAGCCCCCGGGACAGGGATGCACGAGCAGTACTTC. This codes for CASVAPGTGMHEQYF.